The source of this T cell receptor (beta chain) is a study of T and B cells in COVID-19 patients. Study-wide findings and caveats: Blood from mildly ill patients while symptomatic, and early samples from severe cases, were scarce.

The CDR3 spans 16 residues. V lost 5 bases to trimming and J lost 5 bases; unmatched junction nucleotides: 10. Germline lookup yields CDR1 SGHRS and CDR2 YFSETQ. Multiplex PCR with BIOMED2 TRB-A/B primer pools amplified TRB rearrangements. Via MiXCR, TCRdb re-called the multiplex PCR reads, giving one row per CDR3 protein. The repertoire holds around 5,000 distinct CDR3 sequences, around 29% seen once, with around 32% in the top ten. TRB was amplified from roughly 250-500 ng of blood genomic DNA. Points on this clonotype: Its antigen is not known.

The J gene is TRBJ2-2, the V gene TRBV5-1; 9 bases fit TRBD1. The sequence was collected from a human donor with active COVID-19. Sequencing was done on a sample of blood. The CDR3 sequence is CASRPNTGGATGELFF. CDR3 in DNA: TGCGCCAGCAGACCTAACACAGGGGGCGCGACCGGGGAGCTGTTTTTT.